This is a list of T cell receptor beta chains from one sample in a study of control samples from healthy donors and cancer patients. Profiled with immunoSEQ multiplex PCR; TCRdb holds only in-frame clones, not every one. The sample holds fewer than 500,000 clones, 90% seen once. The source material was PBMCs. The source is a man in his forties with head and neck cancer. The CDR3 runs from the conserved cysteine through the conserved F or W. D genes are given only for firm matches. A row's size may be missing; if present it is once, few, many or a size class.

TRBJ2-3 TRBV18 - - CASSPRLGSGGDTQYF TGTGCCAGCTCACCTCGACTAGGTTCAGGGGGAGATACGCAGTATTTT
TRBJ1-1 TRBV18 - - CASSPPEGTTEAFF TGTGCCAGCTCACCACCGGAAGGGACCACTGAAGCTTTCTTT
TRBJ1-5 TRBV28 - - CASSPNSVSNQPQHF TGTGCCAGCAGCCCCAACAGTGTTAGCAATCAGCCCCAGCATTTT
TRBJ2-7 TRBV3-1/TRBV3-2 - TRBD2 CASSPGGGGSSYEQYF TGTGCCAGCAGCCCCGGGGGGGGAGGGAGCTCCTACGAGCAGTACTTC
TRBJ1-1 TRBV3-1/TRBV3-2 - - CASSQGGPEENTEAFF TGTGCCAGCAGCCAAGGTGGGCCCGAGGAGAACACTGAAGCTTTCTTT
TRBJ2-3 TRBV6-5 - - CASSPSSGLSDTQYF TGTGCCAGCAGTCCGAGCTCAGGACTCTCAGATACGCAGTATTTT
TRBJ1-1 TRBV5-1 - - CASSSTRPAEAFF TGCGCCAGCAGCTCCACACGTCCCGCTGAAGCTTTCTTT
TRBJ1-5 TRBV19 - - CASSPLKGGSNQPQHF TGTGCCAGTAGTCCCCTCAAGGGAGGAAGCAATCAGCCCCAGCATTTT
TRBJ2-5 TRBV12-3/TRBV12-4 - - CASSSRETQYF TGTGCCAGCAGCTCTCGGGAGACCCAGTACTTC
TRBJ1-4 TRBV29-1 once - CSVGIGGPNEKLFF TGCAGCGTTGGCATCGGTGGGCCTAATGAAAAACTGTTTTTT
TRBJ1-5 TRBV18 - TRBD1 CASSPRDSPQPQHF TGTGCCAGCTCACCAAGGGACAGTCCACAGCCCCAGCATTTT
TRBJ2-5 TRBV7-2 - - CASSPGTSGETQYF TGTGCCAGCAGCCCTGGGACTTCCGGGGAGACCCAGTACTTC
TRBJ2-5 TRBV5-1 - TRBD2 CASAPSGGAFQETQYF TGCGCCAGCGCCCCTAGCGGGGGGGCATTCCAAGAGACCCAGTACTTC
TRBJ1-6 TRBV30 - - CAWSVGSKNSPLHF TGTGCCTGGAGTGTGGGCAGCAAGAATTCACCCCTCCACTTT
TRBJ2-7 TRBV6-5 - - CASSNEPAKPYEQYF TGTGCCAGCAGCAATGAGCCAGCGAAACCCTACGAGCAGTACTTC
TRBJ1-4 TRBV15 - - CATSRPSSEKLFF TGTGCCACCAGCAGACCCTCATCTGAAAAACTGTTTTTT
TRBJ2-7 TRBV27 - - CASMGESEQYF TGTGCCAGCATGGGGGAGAGCGAGCAGTACTTC
TRBJ1-5 TRBV6-5 - TRBD1 CASNRDREGNQPQHF TGTGCCAGCAATAGGGACAGGGAGGGCAATCAGCCCCAGCATTTT
TRBJ2-1 TRBV18 - TRBD2 CASSPGAGGYNEQFF TGTGCCAGCTCACCGGGGGCGGGAGGTTACAATGAGCAGTTCTTC
TRBJ2-2 TRBV4-3 - TRBD2 CASSQESGVNTGELFF TGCGCCAGCAGCCAAGAGAGCGGGGTTAACACCGGGGAGCTGTTTTTT
TRBJ1-1 TRBV2 - - CASSELPSAGGRSTEAFF TGTGCCAGCAGTGAATTGCCCTCTGCCGGAGGCAGGAGTACTGAAGCTTTCTTT
TRBJ1-2 TRBV11-2 - - CASSPLAGGRGYGYTF TGTGCCAGCAGCCCCTTGGCGGGGGGGCGAGGCTATGGCTACACCTTC
TRBJ1-1 TRBV11-3 - TRBD1 CASSLKRGTGILRNTEAFF TGTGCCAGCAGCCTAAAGCGAGGGACAGGGATATTACGGAACACTGAAGCTTTCTTT
TRBJ2-3 TRBV2 few - CASSERRSTDTQYF TGTGCCAGCAGTGAGAGGCGGAGCACAGATACGCAGTATTTT
TRBJ2-3 TRBV7-9 once - CASSLGLAGDTQYF TGTGCCAGCAGCTTAGGCCTAGCTGGCGATACGCAGTATTTT
TRBJ2-7 TRBV28 - - CASSSMLAAPYEQYF TGTGCCAGCAGTTCCATGCTAGCCGCCCCCTACGAGCAGTACTTC
TRBJ1-6 TRBV30 - - CAWRQRVVDNSPLHF TGTGCCTGGAGACAACGCGTGGTGGATAATTCACCCCTCCACTTT
TRBJ1-3 TRBV18 few - CASSPLGTNSGNTIYF TGTGCCAGCTCACCGCTCGGGACAAACTCTGGAAACACCATATATTTT
TRBJ2-7 TRBV6-1 - - CASSDWASYEQYF TGTGCCAGCAGTGATTGGGCTTCCTACGAGCAGTACTTC
TRBJ1-1 TRBV18 - - CASSPGRGLNTEAFF TGCGCCAGCTCACCGGGACGGGGGCTGAACACTGAAGCTTTCTTT
TRBJ1-4 TRBV28 once - CASSSRPNEKLFF TGTGCCAGCAGTTCCCGCCCTAATGAAAAACTGTTTTTT
TRBJ1-4 TRBV4-1 - - CASSQDSTPTNEKLFF TGCGCCAGCAGCCAAGATAGCACTCCAACTAATGAAAAACTGTTTTTT
TRBJ2-1 TRBV2 once - CASTGGVGGREVEFF TGTGCCAGCACGGGCGGTGTGGGGGGCAGGGAGGTCGAGTTCTTC
TRBJ2-7 TRBV6-6 - - CASSYSPGSPGVQYF TGTGCCAGCAGTTACTCCCCCGGGAGTCCGGGGGTGCAGTACTTC
TRBJ1-5 TRBV12-3/TRBV12-4 - TRBD1 CASSGQDGTSQHF TGTGCCAGCAGTGGACAGGACGGCACGTCCCAGCATTTT
TRBJ2-4 TRBV18 - - CASSRAVDKNIQYF TGTGCCAGCTCACGTGCAGTTGACAAAAACATTCAGTACTTC
TRBJ2-5 TRBV7-3 - - CASSSTGFGETQYF TGTGCCAGCAGCTCCACAGGGTTCGGAGAGACCCAGTACTTC
TRBJ2-7 TRBV6-2/TRBV6-3 - TRBD1 CASSYRFGTGRYEQYF TGTGCCAGCAGTTACCGGTTTGGGACAGGGAGGTACGAGCAGTACTTC
TRBJ1-1 TRBV14 - - CASSPGQKNTEAFF TGTGCCAGCAGCCCCGGACAGAAGAACACTGAAGCTTTCTTT
TRBJ2-5 TRBV25-1 - - CASSEPGTPLTQYF TGTGCCAGCAGTGAGCCCGGGACTCCCTTGACCCAGTACTTC
TRBJ2-1 TRBV9 - - CASSLKSRGLDYEQFF TGTGCCAGCAGCTTAAAATCCCGGGGATTAGACTATGAGCAGTTCTTC
TRBJ2-1 TRBV7-9 - - CASSLSDAHNEQFF TGTGCCAGCAGCTTGTCCGACGCACACAATGAGCAGTTCTTC
TRBJ2-2 TRBV10-1 - - CASSGDLRGGTGELFF TGCGCCAGCAGTGGGGACCTCCGGGGTGGGACCGGGGAGCTGTTTTTT
TRBJ1-1 TRBV5-1 - TRBD1 CASSLEPGQGRRTEKAFF TGCGCCAGCAGCTTGGAGCCGGGACAGGGGCGAAGAACCGAAAAAGCTTTCTTT
TRBJ2-7 TRBV6-5 - TRBD1 CASKPTGTHEQYF TGTGCCAGCAAACCGACAGGGACCCACGAGCAGTACTTC
TRBJ2-1 TRBV7-9 - TRBD1 CASSLMQGAGNEQFF TGCGCCAGCAGCTTAATGCAGGGGGCCGGCAATGAGCAGTTCTTC
TRBJ2-7 TRBV6-5 - - CASSMTDSATYEQYF TGTGCCAGCAGTATGACGGACAGTGCGACCTACGAGCAGTACTTC
TRBJ2-7 TRBV19 - TRBD1 CATWDSYSYEQYF TGTGCCACATGGGACAGCTATTCCTACGAGCAGTACTTC
TRBJ1-2 TRBV6-5 - - CASSYFPQESNGYTF TGTGCCAGCAGTTACTTTCCACAGGAGTCAAATGGCTACACCTTC
TRBJ2-2 TRBV5-6 - - CASSLVSGLNTGELFF TGTGCCAGCAGCTTGGTTTCGGGGCTAAACACCGGGGAGCTGTTTTTT
TRBJ2-1 TRBV5-1 - TRBD2 CASGSSGRHHYNEQFF TGCGCCAGCGGGTCAAGCGGGAGACACCACTACAATGAGCAGTTCTTC
TRBJ1-5 TRBV18 - - CASSPAGGLNQPQHF TGTGCCAGCTCACCAGCTGGGGGCTTGAATCAGCCCCAGCATTTT
TRBJ2-1 TRBV30 once TRBD1 CAWRGDRDNEQFF TGTGCCTGGAGAGGCGACAGGGACAATGAGCAGTTCTTC
TRBJ2-7 TRBV25-1 - TRBD1 CASRPDRGAYEQYF TGTGCCAGCAGACCGGACAGGGGAGCCTACGAGCAGTACTTC